One and the same sample provided the 14 T cell receptor beta chains below, sequenced in a study of a mutant IDH1 vaccine in newly diagnosed glioma. Sequenced by immunoSEQ multiplex PCR; TCRdb stores in-frame clones only, minus some. The sample includes some 87,000 clones, around 77% of them seen just once. The sample's time point: baseline, week 1 (first vaccination visit). Treatment: pre-vaccination baseline after standard-of-care therapy. Sequenced here: PBMCs, sampled from a glioma patient treated with radiotherapy, temozolomide or both. Receptors were obtained from a man aged 35 to 55 with glioma.

This clone was counted a single time. The chain uses TRBV9 and TRBJ2-5; 8 positions match TRBD2. CDR1 and CDR2 from the germline V gene are SGDLS and YYNGEE. V lost 0 bases, J lost 5 bases, and 6 bases stayed unmatched. The CDR3 length is 15 residues. CDR3 sequence (DNA): TGTGCCAGCAGCGTAGGGCTAGCGGGCGGTGAGACCCAGTACTTC. Translation gives CASSVGLAGGETQYF.

This clone has only a few counts. The chain joins TRBV27 to TRBJ1-2; TRBD1 agrees at 7 bases. Germline CDR1 is MNHEY and CDR2 is SMNVEV (reference sequence). V was clipped by 2 bases and J by 0 bases; unmatched bases: 6. The CDR3 contains 16 residues. As DNA, the CDR3 is TGTGCCAGCAGTTTAATTTGGGACAGAGCTAACTATGGCTACACCTTC. Encoded protein: CASSLIWDRANYGYTF.

This clone has a count of ten or more. This sequence joins TRBV4-2 and TRBJ2-7; unclear D gene. There are 15 residues in the CDR3. Trimming removed 5 bases at V and 6 bases at J, with 20 bases between. Germline assignment: CDR1 LGHNA and CDR2 YNFKEQ. For the CDR3, the DNA is TGTGCCAGCAGCGTCGGTCTGGGAATGGGCAGCGAGCAGTACTTC. Translating gives CASSVGLGMGSEQYF.

The CDR3 is CASTSYRFRYNSPLHF. In nucleotides, the CDR3 is TGTGCCAGCACCTCTTACAGGTTTCGATATAATTCACCCCTCCACTTT. The rearrangement joins TRBV7-8 to TRBJ1-6, with D maybe TRBD1 (5 bases). The CDR3 has 16 residues. Between the trimmed V and J ends, which lost 7 bases and 4 bases, there was a span of 17 bases. Germline V gene lookup returns CDR1 SGHVS and CDR2 FQNEAQ.

J is TRBJ1-4 and V is TRBV10-3, with D possibly TRBD1 on 5 matching bases. The CDR3 spans 19 residues. Trimming stripped 0 bases from V and 2 bases from J, with 19 bases between. From germline, CDR1 is ENHRY and CDR2 SYGVKD. CDR3: CAISESGAGTPGTNEKLFF. CDR3 in DNA: TGTGCCATCAGTGAGTCTGGGGCAGGGACGCCTGGGACTAATGAAAAACTGTTTTTT.

CDR3 region: CASSEMGRGGRSYEQYF. CDR3 nucleotides: TGTGCCAGCAGTGAAATGGGACGGGGCGGGCGGTCCTACGAGCAGTACTTC. The chain couples TRBV25-1 to TRBJ2-7; TRBD1 or TRBD2 may be the D gene (5 bases each). V lost 2 bases and J 1 base, leaving 18 bases between the germline ends. Per germline, CDR1 MGHDK and CDR2 SYGVNS. This CDR3 has 17 amino acids.

The rearrangement joins TRBV5-6 to TRBJ2-3, with 9 bases identical to TRBD2. Germline CDR1 and CDR2: SGHDT and YYEEEE. After removal of 0 bases from V and 1 base from J, the junction contained 0 bases not matched to a gene. The CDR3 is made up of 15 amino acids. CDR3 amino acids: CASSLASGGTDTQYF. The CDR3 nucleotides are TGTGCCAGCAGCTTGGCTAGCGGGGGCACAGATACGCAGTATTTT.

The CDR3 reads CASSQTGLLGYGYTF. Here the CDR3 DNA reads TGTGCCAGCAGCCAAACGGGACTTCTAGGCTATGGCTACACCTTC. This chain links TRBV6-6 with TRBJ1-2, with D possibly being TRBD1 (5 bases). Germline lookup yields CDR1 MNHNY and CDR2 SVGAGI (reference sequence). The CDR3 is made up of 15 amino acids. V lost 6 bases to trimming and J lost 4 bases, with 18 bases between them.

The V call is TRBV7-8, the J call TRBJ2-6, with D perhaps being TRBD1 or TRBD2 (5 bases each). Trimming stripped 5 bases from V and 0 bases from J, with 23 bases between. This CDR3 spans 20 amino acids. Per the germline V gene, CDR1 is SGHVS and CDR2 is FQNEAQ. In DNA form, the CDR3 reads TGTGCCAGCAGCCCCTCCAGAACTCCGGGACGGAGCTCTGGGGCCAACGTCCTGACTTTC. Its translation is CASSPSRTPGRSSGANVLTF.

This clone was counted between two and nine times. The chain joins TRBV7-9 to TRBJ2-1; D is unresolved. Trimming pared 1 base from V and 4 bases from J, leaving 11 bases between. Germline V gene sequence: CDR1 SEHNR, CDR2 FQNEAQ (reference sequence). The CDR3 covers 15 residues. DNA of the CDR3: TGTGCCAGCAGCTTAGGGTCAGCCGGTTACAATGAGCAGTTCTTC. Translating gives CASSLGSAGYNEQFF.

This rearrangement joins TRBV5-6 to TRBJ2-3, with D possibly being TRBD1 or TRBD2 (5 bases each). Trimming took off 4 bases at V and 1 base at J, with 16 bases between the two ends. The CDR3 totals 16 residues. CDR1 and CDR2 from the germline V gene are SGHDT and YYEEEE. The CDR3 nucleotides read TGTGCCAGCAGCAGACTATGGGACGGACGCACAGATACGCAGTATTTT. It yields the protein CASSRLWDGRTDTQYF. The complete variable domain, with remaining parts taken from reference TRBV5-6 and TRBJ2-3, reads DAGVTQSPTHLIKTRGQQVTLRCSPKSGHDTVSWYQQALGQGPQFIFQYYEEEERQRGNFPDRFSGHQFPNYSSELNVNALLLGDSALYLCASSRLWDGRTDTQYFGPGTRLTVL.

This chain connects TRBV28 to TRBJ2-7, with 9 bases matching TRBD2. From germline, CDR1 is MDHEN and CDR2 SYDVKM. The V gene end was trimmed by 8 bases and the J gene end by 7 bases; junction bases not matched to a gene: 12. This CDR3 has 14 residues. Here the CDR3 reads CASDSGLAPWEQYF. The CDR3 DNA sequence: TGTGCCAGCGACTCGGGACTAGCTCCTTGGGAGCAGTACTTC. The entire variable domain, with the rest obtained from reference TRBV28 and TRBJ2-7, is as follows: DVKVTQSSRYLVKRTGEKVFLECVQDMDHENMFWYRQDPGLGLRLIYFSYDVKMKEKGDIPEGYSVSREKKERFSLILESASTNQTSMYLCASDSGLAPWEQYFGPGTRLTVT.

The chain couples TRBV5-1 to TRBJ2-7, with 14 bases identical to TRBD2. From germline, CDR1 is SGHRS and CDR2 YFSETQ. Trimming removed 7 bases from V and 9 bases from J; junction bases left unmatched: 6. The CDR3 runs to 13 residues. DNA for the CDR3: TGCGCCAGCGGACTAGCGGGAGGCGAGCGGCAGTACTTC. Its translation: CASGLAGGERQYF.

This clone was seen a handful of times. This rearrangement joins TRBV7-2 to TRBJ2-3, with 13 bases that match TRBD2. The CDR3 sequence is 13 residues long. V lost 3 bases and J lost 9; bases outside the gene matches: 0. Germline V gene lookup returns CDR1 SGHTA and CDR2 FQGNSA. CDR3 protein: CASSLGLAGTQYF. The CDR3 DNA is TGTGCCAGCAGCTTGGGACTAGCGGGGACGCAGTATTTT. Complete variable domain (other parts from reference TRBV7-2 and TRBJ2-3): GAGVSQSPSNKVTEKGKDVELRCDPISGHTALYWYRQSLGQGLEFLIYFQGNSAPDKSGLPSDRFSAERTGGSVSTLTIQRTQQEDSAVYLCASSLGLAGTQYFGPGTRLTVL.